The 26 T cell receptor beta chains in this list originate from one sample, sequenced in a study of cytomegalovirus exposure and HLA in healthy donors. 60 Vbeta and 13 Jbeta primers were used in PCR. Data came from immunoSEQ multiplex PCR; TCRdb stores just in-frame clones and leaves some out. In all, the sample yields 200,000 to 250,000 clones. What was sequenced was PBMCs. These receptors came from a girl aged 2-10 years in good health and CMV-seropositive.

This chain joins TRBV11-2 and TRBJ2-7; possible D gene TRBD2, 6 bases. V lost 5 bases to trimming and J lost 0 bases, with 11 bases between them. The germline gives CDR1 SGHAT, CDR2 FQNNGV. CDR3 length: 14 amino acids. In DNA form, the CDR3 reads TGTGCCAGCAGCCAAGACGGGAGCTCCTACGAGCAGTACTTC. Its protein is CASSQDGSSYEQYF. Combining the CDR3 with reference TRBV11-2 and TRBJ2-7 gives the whole variable domain EAGVAQSPRYKIIEKRQSVAFWCNPISGHATLYWYQQILGQGPKLLIQFQNNGVVDDSQLPKDRFSAERLKGVDSTLKIQPAKLEDSAVYLCASSQDGSSYEQYFGPGTRLTVT.

CDR3 nucleotide sequence: TGCGCCAGCAGGAAGACAGGGTTCACCGGGGAGCTGTTTTTT. It specifies CASRKTGFTGELFF. The chain joins TRBV10-1 to TRBJ2-2; TRBD1 agrees at 7 bases. Germline V gives CDR1 WNHNN, CDR2 SYGVQD (reference sequence). This CDR3 region has 14 residues. Unmatched junction bases numbered 5, after V lost 6 bases and J lost 4 bases.

CDR3 region: CASSLTSGRLDTQYF. CDR3 coding DNA: TGTGCCAGTAGTTTGACTAGCGGGAGGCTTGATACGCAGTATTTT. The chain couples TRBV19 to TRBJ2-3, with 13 bases that match TRBD2. The CDR3 loop spans 15 amino acids. With 5 bases clipped from V and 6 bases from J, the junction kept 5 bases outside the gene matches. In germline, CDR1 is LNHDA, CDR2 SQIVND (reference sequence). The full variable domain, completed using reference TRBV19 and TRBJ2-3, is DGGITQSPKYLFRKEGQNVTLSCEQNLNHDAMYWYRQDPGQGLRLIYYSQIVNDFQKGDIAEGYSVSREKKESFPLTVTSAQKNPTAFYLCASSLTSGRLDTQYFGPGTRLTVL.

This chain connects TRBV7-9 to TRBJ2-1, with D possibly matching TRBD1 (6 bases). The CDR3 covers 13 residues. V was trimmed by 4 bases and J by 7 bases, leaving 11 bases between them. Germline CDR1 and CDR2: SEHNR and FQNEAQ (reference sequence). The CDR3 region has the DNA TGTGCCAGCAGCTGGGGGCCAGGTAATGAGCAGTTCTTC. Translated: CASSWGPGNEQFF.

The rearrangement uses TRBV7-2 and TRBJ2-2, with 7 bases identical to TRBD1. This CDR3 region has 19 residues. Trimming at V came to 0 bases and at J to 0 bases, leaving 10 bases not matched to a gene. From germline, CDR1 is SGHTA and CDR2 FQGNSA. The chain's CDR3 is CASSLALGTDPTNTGELFF. The CDR3 DNA sequence: TGTGCCAGCAGCTTAGCCTTAGGGACAGACCCTACGAACACCGGGGAGCTGTTTTTT.

V gene TRBV7-9 combines with J gene TRBJ2-6; D is undetermined. In germline, CDR1 is SEHNR, CDR2 FQNEAQ (reference sequence). CDR3 size: 15 residues. V lost 1 base to trimming and J lost 1 base, with 5 bases between them. The DNA of the CDR3 is TGTGCCAGCAGCTTAGTGGAGTCTGGGGCCAACGTCCTGACTTTC. This gives the protein CASSLVESGANVLTF.

With respect to this clone: One junction end disagrees with the germline gene, perhaps due to a read error. The chain employs TRBV13 and TRBJ1-5; tentative D call: TRBD1 (5 bases). Germline-derived CDR1 and CDR2 are PRHDT and FYEKMQ (reference sequence). CDR3 length equals 12 residues. CDR3 coding DNA: TGTGCCAGCACGCAGGGCAAACAGCCCCAGCATTTT. Translated, it gives CASTQGKQPQHF.

The V call is TRBV4-2, the J call TRBJ2-7; TRBD1 agrees at 8 bases. The V segment lost 0 bases and the J segment 4 bases; nucleotides outside the gene matches: 5. The CDR3 has 15 amino acids. Germline assignment: CDR1 LGHNA and CDR2 YNFKEQ. CDR3 sequence (DNA): TGTGCCAGCAGCCAAGAATGGGACAGGAGGTACGAGCAGTACTTC. Protein product: CASSQEWDRRYEQYF.

The genes are TRBV19 and TRBJ2-1; D may be TRBD2 (5 bases). Germline loops: CDR1 LNHDA, CDR2 SQIVND (reference sequence). V gave up 0 bases and J gave up 1 base, with 7 bases separating them. The CDR3 is 15 residues long. CDR3 loop: CASSIEGLSYNEQFF. CDR3 DNA sequence: TGTGCCAGTAGTATAGAAGGACTGTCCTACAATGAGCAGTTCTTC.

Here the CDR3 DNA reads TGTGCCAGCAGTTTCCAGCCCCTGGCGGAAGGCACAGATACGCAGTATTTT. It translates to CASSFQPLAEGTDTQYF. This rearrangement joins TRBV27 to TRBJ2-3; no definite D call. The CDR3 runs 17 residues. Germline loops: CDR1 MNHEY, CDR2 SMNVEV (reference sequence). V dropped 3 bases and J dropped 1 base, with 17 bases sitting between them.

The chain recombines TRBV5-4 with TRBJ2-1; TRBD1 agrees at 9 bases. CDR3 length equals 13 residues. The germline CDR1 and CDR2 sequences are SGHNT and YYREEE (reference sequence). The ends lost 0 bases at V and 15 bases at J; junction bases unmatched: 7. CDR3: CASSLADGTGLFF. CDR3 sequence (DNA): TGTGCCAGCAGCTTGGCGGATGGGACAGGGCTGTTCTTC. Together with reference TRBV5-4 and TRBJ2-1, the CDR3 gives the full variable domain: ETGVTQSPTHLIKTRGQQVTLRCSSQSGHNTVSWYQQALGQGPQFIFQYYREEENGRGNFPPRFSGLQFPNYSSELNVNALELDDSALYLCASSLADGTGLFFGPGTRLTVL.

The rearrangement uses TRBV11-1 and TRBJ2-7; 8 bases line up with TRBD1. Trimming at V came to 1 base and at J to 3 bases, leaving 5 bases not matched to a gene. The CDR3 is 15 residues long. Per germline, CDR1 SGHAT and CDR2 FQDESV (reference sequence). The chain's CDR3 is CASSLGAGGNYEQYF. In DNA, the CDR3 is TGTGCCAGCAGCTTAGGGGCAGGGGGCAACTACGAGCAGTACTTC.

The chain is built from TRBV28 and TRBJ2-7, with 8 bases lining up with TRBD1. This CDR3 region has 15 residues. The V segment lost 6 bases and the J segment 4 bases; nucleotides outside the gene matches: 11. Germline assignment: CDR1 MDHEN and CDR2 SYDVKM. The DNA for the CDR3 is TGTGCCAGCAGCTCCTCCAGGACAGGGTGGTACGAGCAGTACTTC. Translating gives CASSSSRTGWYEQYF.

The CDR3, as DNA: TGTGCCAGCAGCTTAGATCCGGGAGGCTACGAGCAGTACTTC. This translates into CASSLDPGGYEQYF. The rearrangement uses TRBV11-2 and TRBJ2-7; 7 bases map to TRBD2. After removal of 0 bases from V and 3 bases from J, the junction contained 2 bases not matched to a gene. The length of the CDR3 is 14 residues. CDR1 is SGHAT, CDR2 FQNNGV, per germline.

V and J are TRBV10-3 and TRBJ2-7, with 7 bases lining up with TRBD1. J was trimmed by 4 bases and V by 6 bases; bases with no gene match: 9. CDR3 length equals 14 residues. Germline CDR1 is ENHRY and CDR2 is SYGVKD. This CDR3 reads CAISLRQGMYEQYF. The CDR3, as DNA: TGTGCCATCAGCCTACGACAGGGAATGTACGAGCAGTACTTC.

The chain recombines TRBV28 with TRBJ2-7; the D gene is possibly TRBD1 (5 bases). Germline CDR1 is MDHEN and CDR2 is SYDVKM. This CDR3 is built from 14 residues. V dropped 2 bases and J dropped 4 bases, with 12 bases sitting between them. In DNA, the CDR3 is TGTGCCAGCAGTTTAGGGGCGATCGGGTACGAGCAGTACTTC. Translation gives CASSLGAIGYEQYF.

The V and J genes are TRBV2 and TRBJ1-3; 10 bases align to TRBD1. Germline loops: CDR1 SNHLY, CDR2 FYNNEI. J gave up 4 bases and V 6 bases, and 3 bases lay outside the gene matches. The CDR3 consists of 14 residues. The CDR3 loop is CASRTGGAGNTIYF. In DNA, the CDR3 is TGTGCCAGCAGGACAGGGGGCGCGGGAAACACCATATATTTT.

The rearrangement uses TRBV7-8 and TRBJ2-7, with D hard to call. The germline V gene has CDR1 SGHVS and CDR2 FQNEAQ. V was shortened by 4 bases and J by 2 bases, with 18 bases between the two germline ends. This CDR3 is built from 16 residues. Here the CDR3 reads CASSSPFRGSPYEQYF. CDR3 sequence (DNA): TGTGCCAGCAGCTCTCCCTTTCGCGGTTCCCCCTACGAGCAGTACTTC.

The chain's CDR3 is CSVTRQGPDGELFF. Written as DNA, the CDR3 is TGCAGCGTGACGCGACAGGGGCCCGACGGGGAGCTGTTTTTT. The chain carries TRBV29-1 and TRBJ2-2; 8 nucleotides align to TRBD1. The CDR3 is made up of 14 amino acids. Trimming cost V 6 bases and J 7 bases; bases outside gene matches: 10. Germline V gene sequence: CDR1 SQVTM, CDR2 ANQGSEA.

The chain uses TRBV18 and TRBJ1-5; D gene unclear. Deletions cut 3 bases from V and 4 bases from J, with 16 bases between. Germline V gene data show CDR1 as KGHSH and CDR2 as LQKENI. The CDR3 loop spans 16 amino acids. The CDR3, as DNA: TGTGCCAGCTCACCCCCCTCGGGAGGGCTTAATCAGCCCCAGCATTTT. It codes for CASSPPSGGLNQPQHF.

The chain is built from TRBV6-6 and TRBJ1-2; 9 bases are a match to TRBD1. Germline V CDR1 and CDR2: MNHNY, SVGAGI (reference sequence). The V and J ends lost 4 bases and 4 bases, in that order; junction bases with no gene match: 10. This CDR3 is 16 amino acids long. In DNA form, the CDR3 reads TGTGCCAGCAGTTCAACGGGACAGGGTCCGGGCTATGGCTACACCTTC. It yields the protein CASSSTGQGPGYGYTF.

This chain joins TRBV28 and TRBJ2-7; 8 bases are shared with TRBD1. The junction had 6 bases not matched to a gene; V was cut back by 3 bases and J by 5 bases. Germline V lookup: CDR1 MDHEN, CDR2 SYDVKM. The CDR3 extends over 14 amino acids. CDR3 amino acids: CASSFGQGGNEQYF. The CDR3 region has the DNA TGTGCCAGCAGTTTCGGACAGGGCGGGAACGAGCAGTACTTC.

V and J are TRBV29-1 and TRBJ2-1, with TRBD1 identical over 9 bases. V lost 3 bases and J lost 4; bases outside the gene matches: 19. Germline V gene lookup returns CDR1 SQVTM and CDR2 ANQGSEA. The CDR3 consists of 19 residues. The CDR3 region is CSVDLGTGKPGASYNEQFF. The DNA for the CDR3 is TGCAGCGTTGATTTGGGGACAGGGAAACCGGGGGCGTCTTACAATGAGCAGTTCTTC.

The V and J genes are TRBV28 and TRBJ2-5, with 8 bases aligning to TRBD2. The length of the CDR3 is 14 residues. Germline CDR1 is MDHEN and CDR2 is SYDVKM. Trimming took 6 bases from V and 5 from J; bases not matched to a gene: 8. Here the CDR3 reads CASSNYSGTETQYF. The CDR3 DNA is TGTGCCAGCAGCAACTATAGCGGGACGGAGACCCAGTACTTC.

V is TRBV6-5 and J is TRBJ1-4, with D possibly TRBD1 on 5 matching bases. V lost 6 bases, J lost 2 bases, and 10 bases lay in between. Germline V gene sequence: CDR1 MNHEY, CDR2 SVGAGI. The length of the CDR3 is 14 residues. The CDR3 region is CASSPQATNEKLFF. In nucleotides, the CDR3 is TGTGCCAGCAGCCCACAGGCGACTAATGAAAAACTGTTTTTT.

The V call is TRBV4-1, the J call TRBJ2-1; a weak D match, TRBD1 (5 bases). The CDR3 is 16 residues long. V shed 1 base and J shed 2 bases, with 12 bases lying between them. Per the germline V gene, CDR1 is MGHRA and CDR2 is YSYEKL. The CDR3 reads CASSQGGGAPYNEQFF. DNA for the CDR3: TGCGCCAGCAGCCAAGGAGGTGGGGCCCCCTACAATGAGCAGTTCTTC.